This is a list of T cell receptor beta chains from one sample in a study of blood T cell repertoires in COVID-19. Data came from immunoSEQ multiplex PCR; TCRdb stores just in-frame clones and leaves some out. The table includes some 180,000 clones, roughly 78% detected once. The sample was peripheral blood. The origin of the receptors is an elderly woman with active or convalescent COVID-19. Each CDR3 is given with its conserved first and last residue. The D gene is left open where the match is weak. Clone sizes are given selectively: once, few, many, or a class where the clone is expanded.

J	D	size	V	CDR3	DNA
TRBJ1-6	TRBD1	NA	TRBV6-1	CASHRDRQISPLHF	TGTGCCAGTCACCGGGACAGACAAATTTCACCCCTCCACTTT
TRBJ2-5	TRBD1	NA	TRBV5-1	CASSARTGSQETQYF	TGCGCCAGCAGCGCTAGGACAGGGTCCCAAGAGACCCAGTACTTC
TRBJ1-5	NA	NA	TRBV28	CASSLQGAGNQPQHF	TGTGCCAGCAGTTTGCAAGGGGCTGGCAATCAGCCCCAGCATTTT
TRBJ2-5	NA	NA	TRBV7-2	CASSEMGPFQETQYF	TGTGCCAGCAGCGAAATGGGCCCGTTCCAAGAGACCCAGTACTTC
TRBJ2-1	NA	NA	TRBV7-3	CASSLRGGPNNEQFF	TGTGCCAGCAGCTTAAGAGGGGGACCAAACAATGAGCAGTTCTTC
TRBJ1-6	NA	NA	TRBV3-1/TRBV3-2	CASSQAGRGRSPLHF	TGTGCCAGCAGCCAAGCCGGCAGGGGTAGGTCACCCCTCCACTTT
TRBJ1-5	NA	NA	TRBV2	CASSEVGQPQHF	TGTGCCAGCAGTGAGGTGGGCCAGCCCCAGCATTTT
TRBJ1-3	TRBD1	NA	TRBV9	CASSSLDRGRNTIYF	TGTGCCAGCAGTTCTCTCGACAGGGGACGTAACACCATATATTTT
TRBJ2-2	NA	NA	TRBV4-1	CASSSKHETGTINTGELFF	TGCGCCAGCAGCTCCAAGCATGAAACCGGGACAATAAACACCGGGGAGCTGTTTTTT
TRBJ1-1	NA	NA	TRBV7-9	CASSSPDTINTEAFF	TGTGCCAGCAGCTCCCCAGACACGATTAACACTGAAGCTTTCTTT
TRBJ2-2	NA	NA	TRBV2	CASRLWGGGGVDTGELFF	TGTGCCAGCAGGCTATGGGGCGGGGGCGGTGTAGACACCGGGGAGCTGTTTTTT
TRBJ2-1	NA	NA	TRBV28	CASGASRGFSLFF	TGTGCCAGCGGGGCCTCGCGGGGCTTTTCGCTGTTCTTC
TRBJ2-3	NA	NA	TRBV3-1/TRBV3-2	CASSQAIASAGTDTQYF	TGTGCCAGCAGCCAAGCCATAGCTAGCGCAGGCACAGATACGCAGTATTTT
TRBJ1-3	NA	few	TRBV28	CASSLFLGEGVSGNTIYF	TGTGCCAGCAGTTTATTCTTAGGGGAGGGCGTCTCTGGAAACACCATATATTTT
TRBJ2-1	TRBD1	NA	TRBV7-2	CASSPDRGEYNEQFF	TGTGCCAGCAGCCCGGACAGGGGAGAATACAATGAGCAGTTCTTC
TRBJ1-2	TRBD1	NA	TRBV7-2	CASSPNAGTGFGYTF	TGTGCCAGCAGCCCCAACGCCGGGACAGGGTTTGGCTACACCTTC
TRBJ2-3	TRBD2	NA	TRBV7-2	CASSRGGTDTQYF	TGTGCCAGCAGCCGGGGGGGCACAGATACGCAGTATTTT
TRBJ1-2	TRBD1	NA	TRBV3-1/TRBV3-2	CASSLTGYAGYTF	TGTGCCAGCAGCCTGACAGGGTATGCGGGCTACACCTTC
TRBJ2-3	TRBD2	NA	TRBV9	CASSAGTSGGGTDTQYF	TGTGCCAGCAGCGCCGGGACTAGCGGGGGGGGCACAGATACGCAGTATTTT
TRBJ2-3	NA	NA	TRBV29-1	CSVSQGDGTDTQYF	TGCAGCGTCTCACAGGGAGATGGTACAGATACGCAGTATTTT
TRBJ2-7	NA	NA	TRBV10-3	CAISESNKGGSYEQYF	TGTGCCATCAGTGAGTCTAACAAAGGCGGATCCTACGAGCAGTACTTC
TRBJ2-3	TRBD2	NA	TRBV7-2	CASSFRTSGFSTDTQYF	TGTGCCAGCAGCTTCCGGACTAGCGGGTTTAGCACAGATACGCAGTATTTT
TRBJ1-1	NA	once	TRBV14	CASSRGVSAFF	TGTGCCAGCAGCCGGGGGGTTTCAGCTTTCTTT
TRBJ1-4	NA	NA	TRBV18	CASSRNMGGIREKLFF	TGTGCCAGCTCACGGAATATGGGAGGGATAAGAGAAAAACTGTTTTTT